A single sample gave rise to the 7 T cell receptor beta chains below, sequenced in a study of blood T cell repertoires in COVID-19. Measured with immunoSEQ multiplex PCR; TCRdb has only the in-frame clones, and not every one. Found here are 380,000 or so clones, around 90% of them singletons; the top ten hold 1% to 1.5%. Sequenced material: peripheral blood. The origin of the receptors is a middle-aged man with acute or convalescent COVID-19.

In nucleotides, the CDR3 is TGTGCCAGCAGCCTCGGGACTGGAACCGGGGAGCTGTTTTTT. Protein product: CASSLGTGTGELFF. The rearrangement links TRBV3-1 (or the pseudogene TRBV3-2) to TRBJ2-2, with a possible D match to TRBD2 (6 bases). Germline V gene sequence: CDR1 LGHDT, CDR2 YNNKEL (reference sequence). The ends were cut back, 4 bases at V and 5 bases at J, with 11 bases in the middle. This CDR3 spans 14 amino acids.

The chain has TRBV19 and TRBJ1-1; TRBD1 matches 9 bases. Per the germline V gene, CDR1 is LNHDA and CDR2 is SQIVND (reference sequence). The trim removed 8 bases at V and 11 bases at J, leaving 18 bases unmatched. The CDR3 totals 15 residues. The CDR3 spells CASFTPGQGPSVAFF. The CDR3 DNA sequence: TGTGCCAGTTTTACTCCGGGACAGGGACCCTCTGTCGCTTTCTTT.

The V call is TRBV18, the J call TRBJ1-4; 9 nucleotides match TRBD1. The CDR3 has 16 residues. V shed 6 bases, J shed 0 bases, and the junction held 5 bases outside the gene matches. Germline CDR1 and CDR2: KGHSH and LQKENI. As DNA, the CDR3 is TGTGCCAGCTCCCGCCGACAGGGGGCAACTAATGAAAAACTGTTTTTT. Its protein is CASSRRQGATNEKLFF.

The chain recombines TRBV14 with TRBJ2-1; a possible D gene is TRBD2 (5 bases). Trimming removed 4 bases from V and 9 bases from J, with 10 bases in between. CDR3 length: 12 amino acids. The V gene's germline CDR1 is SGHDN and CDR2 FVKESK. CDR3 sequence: CASSRTRGEQFF. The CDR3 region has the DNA TGTGCCAGCAGCCGGACCCGGGGTGAGCAGTTCTTC.

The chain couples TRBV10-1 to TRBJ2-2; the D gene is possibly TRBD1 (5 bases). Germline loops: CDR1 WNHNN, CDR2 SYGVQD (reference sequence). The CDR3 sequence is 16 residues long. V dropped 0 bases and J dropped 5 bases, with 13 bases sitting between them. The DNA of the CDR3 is TGCGCCAGCAGTGAGTCTTATAACAGGTCGACCGGGGAGCTGTTTTTT. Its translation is CASSESYNRSTGELFF.

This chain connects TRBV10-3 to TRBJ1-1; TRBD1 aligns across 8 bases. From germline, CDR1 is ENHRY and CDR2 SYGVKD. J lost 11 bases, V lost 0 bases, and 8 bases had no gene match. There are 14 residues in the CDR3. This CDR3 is CAISESPDRGWAFF. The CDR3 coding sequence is TGTGCCATCAGTGAGTCTCCTGACAGGGGATGGGCTTTCTTT.

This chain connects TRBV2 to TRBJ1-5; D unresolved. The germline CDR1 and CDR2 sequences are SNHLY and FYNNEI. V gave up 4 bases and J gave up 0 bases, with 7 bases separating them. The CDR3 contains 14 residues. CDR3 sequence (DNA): TGTGCCAGCAGTGGAGCCGGTAGCAATCAGCCCCAGCATTTT. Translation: CASSGAGSNQPQHF.